One and the same sample provided the 13 T cell receptor beta chains below, sequenced in a study of cytomegalovirus exposure and HLA in healthy donors. The PCR was carried out with 60 Vbeta primers and 13 Jbeta primers. Some clones are missing from TCRdb's copy, which holds only in-frame ones; the method was immunoSEQ multiplex PCR. The sample records about 100,000 clones, roughly 74% being singletons. Sequencing used PBMCs. These receptor sequences come from a female donor in good health and CMV-seropositive.

The chain couples TRBV7-2 to TRBJ2-7; TRBD1 agrees at 9 bases. The V segment lost 7 bases and the J segment 2 bases; nucleotides outside the gene matches: 6. There are 14 residues in the CDR3. CDR1 and CDR2 from the germline V gene are SGHTA and FQGNSA. The chain's CDR3 is CASTWGQGPYEQYF. The DNA for the CDR3 is TGTGCCAGCACTTGGGGACAGGGCCCCTACGAGCAGTACTTC.

The table lists this clone with a few counts. The CDR3 bases are TGTGCCAGCAGCTCGGACAGGGAAGACGGGGAGCTGTTTTTT. Its translation: CASSSDREDGELFF. The chain uses TRBV7-6 and TRBJ2-2; 8 bases are shared with TRBD1. The CDR3 totals 14 residues. CDR1 and CDR2 from the germline V gene are SGHVS and FNYEAQ. Unmatched junction bases numbered 5, after V lost 4 bases and J lost 7 bases.

The genes are TRBV30 and TRBJ2-5, with D tentatively TRBD1 (5 bases). This CDR3 has 12 amino acids. Looked up from germline, CDR1 is GTSNPN and CDR2 is SVGIG (reference sequence). With 2 bases removed from V and 5 bases from J, the gap between germline ends came to 9 bases. This CDR3 reads CAWSIHRETQYF. The CDR3 DNA follows: TGTGCCTGGAGTATCCACAGGGAGACCCAGTACTTC.

The chain is built from TRBV30 and TRBJ1-2, with no clear D. V was pared by 3 bases and J by 3 bases, with 11 bases between. CDR1 GTSNPN and CDR2 SVGIG come from the germline V gene (reference sequence). The CDR3 runs to 13 residues. The CDR3 nucleotides read TGTGCCTGGAGCCCGACTGCATACTATGGCTACACCTTC. Translation: CAWSPTAYYGYTF. The entire variable domain, with the rest obtained from reference TRBV30 and TRBJ1-2, is as follows: SQTIHQWPATLVQPVGSPLSLECTVEGTSNPNLYWYRQAAGRGLQLLFYSVGIGQISSEVPQNLSASRPQDRQFILSSKKLLLSDSGFYLCAWSPTAYYGYTFGSGTRLTVV.

The chain carries TRBV2 and TRBJ1-1; 9 nucleotides agree with TRBD1. V was clipped by 6 bases and J by 0 bases; unmatched bases: 8. Germline CDR1 is SNHLY and CDR2 is FYNNEI. The CDR3 has 16 amino acids. The CDR3 is CASRRQGVPMNTEAFF. The CDR3 nucleotides are TGTGCCAGCAGGAGACAGGGGGTCCCCATGAACACTGAAGCTTTCTTT.

The chain couples TRBV7-2 to TRBJ1-1, with D tentatively TRBD1 (6 bases). Trimming took 1 base from V and 7 from J, leaving 16 bases between them. The CDR3 spans 15 residues. Germline CDR1 is SGHTA and CDR2 is FQGNSA. CDR3 region: CASSLVSDRSFEAFF. The CDR3 DNA sequence: TGTGCCAGCAGCTTAGTATCGGACAGATCATTTGAAGCTTTCTTT.

The chain couples TRBV27 to TRBJ2-7; D may be TRBD2 (6 bases). There are 11 residues in the CDR3. Trimming took off 11 bases at V and 4 bases at J, with 12 bases between the two ends. Germline CDR1 MNHEY, CDR2 SMNVEV (reference sequence). Here the CDR3 reads CASQEGYEQYF. In DNA form, the CDR3 reads TGTGCCTCCCAGGAGGGATACGAGCAGTACTTC.

This clone was seen only a few times. The chain joins TRBV5-1 to TRBJ2-7; TRBD2 is a possible D gene (7 bases). V was shortened by 1 base and J by 3 bases, with 11 bases between the two germline ends. The CDR3 consists of 14 residues. Germline V gives CDR1 SGHRS, CDR2 YFSETQ. The CDR3 bases are TGCGCCAGCAGCTTGAAGGGGGGGGACTACGAGCAGTACTTC. Translation: CASSLKGGDYEQYF.

Notes on this clone: The same CDR3 is also encoded by other DNA sequences in this sample. The chain recombines TRBV7-2 with TRBJ2-3; 7 bases line up with TRBD1. Germline CDR1 reads SGHTA; CDR2 reads FQGNSA. Trimming cost V 1 base and J 3 bases; bases outside gene matches: 1. This CDR3 has 14 amino acids. The CDR3 nucleotides are TGTGCCAGCAGCTTAGGGGGACAGACAGATACGCAGTATTTT. This gives the protein CASSLGGQTDTQYF.

This clone was detected once. This rearrangement joins TRBV19 to TRBJ2-1; D call uncertain. Germline loops: CDR1 LNHDA, CDR2 SQIVND (reference sequence). The CDR3 extends over 15 amino acids. The ends were cut back, 1 base at V and 0 bases at J, with 7 bases in the middle. The CDR3 region is CASSIAASSYNEQFF. In DNA form, the CDR3 reads TGTGCCAGTAGTATAGCTGCTAGCTCCTACAATGAGCAGTTCTTC.

The V and J genes are TRBV10-3 and TRBJ2-1; 10 positions match TRBD2. The CDR3 sequence is 18 residues long. CDR1 ENHRY and CDR2 SYGVKD come from the germline V gene. V lost 4 bases and J lost 4; bases outside the gene matches: 13. CDR3 protein: CAISGTSGSIGAYNEQFF. The CDR3 coding sequence is TGTGCCATCAGTGGGACTAGCGGTTCAATAGGGGCTTACAATGAGCAGTTCTTC.

This chain uses TRBV18 with TRBJ1-2; the D is unclear. The germline V gene encodes CDR1 KGHSH and CDR2 LQKENI. The CDR3 spans 15 residues. The germline V and J ends were trimmed by 3 bases and 4 bases, with 15 bases remaining between them. The CDR3: CASSPRIQEVYGYTF. The CDR3 bases are TGTGCCAGCTCACCCCGAATTCAGGAGGTCTATGGCTACACCTTC. Combining the CDR3 with reference TRBV18 and TRBJ1-2 gives the whole variable domain NAGVMQNPRHLVRRRGQEARLRCSPMKGHSHVYWYRQLPEEGLKFMVYLQKENIIDESGMPKERFSAEFPKEGPSILRIQQVVRGDSAAYFCASSPRIQEVYGYTFGSGTRLTVV.

The chain recombines TRBV28 with TRBJ1-5; D remains ambiguous. Germline CDR1 reads MDHEN; CDR2 reads SYDVKM. The CDR3 runs 13 residues. The V gene lost 2 bases and the J gene lost 5 bases, with 7 bases spanning the gap. The CDR3 loop reads CASSLHTDQPQHF. CDR3 in DNA: TGTGCCAGCAGTTTACACACAGATCAGCCCCAGCATTTT.